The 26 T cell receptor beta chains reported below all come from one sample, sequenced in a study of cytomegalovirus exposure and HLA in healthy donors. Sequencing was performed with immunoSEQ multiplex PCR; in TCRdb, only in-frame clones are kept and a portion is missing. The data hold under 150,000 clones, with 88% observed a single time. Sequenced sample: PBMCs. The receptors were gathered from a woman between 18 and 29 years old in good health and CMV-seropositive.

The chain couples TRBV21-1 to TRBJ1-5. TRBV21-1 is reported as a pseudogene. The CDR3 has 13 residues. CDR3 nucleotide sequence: TGTGCCAGCAGCATACTACAAAATCAGCCCCAGCATTTT. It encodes CASSILQNQPQHF.

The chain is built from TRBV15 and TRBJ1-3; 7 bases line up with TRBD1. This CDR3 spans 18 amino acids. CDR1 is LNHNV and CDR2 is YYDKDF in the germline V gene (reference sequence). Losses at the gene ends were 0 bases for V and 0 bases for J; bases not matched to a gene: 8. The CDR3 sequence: CATSREGGVTFSGNTIYF. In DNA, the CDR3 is TGTGCCACCAGCAGAGAAGGGGGCGTTACCTTCTCTGGAAACACCATATATTTT.

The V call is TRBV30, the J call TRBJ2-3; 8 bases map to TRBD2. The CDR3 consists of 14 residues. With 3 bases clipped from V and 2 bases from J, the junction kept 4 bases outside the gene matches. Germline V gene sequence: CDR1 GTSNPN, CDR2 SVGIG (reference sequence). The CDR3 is CAWSPGGHTDTQYF. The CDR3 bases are TGTGCCTGGAGCCCGGGGGGGCACACAGATACGCAGTATTTT.

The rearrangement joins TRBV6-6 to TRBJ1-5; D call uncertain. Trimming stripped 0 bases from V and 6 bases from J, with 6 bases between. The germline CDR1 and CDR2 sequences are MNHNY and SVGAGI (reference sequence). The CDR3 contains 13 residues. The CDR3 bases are TGTGCCAGCAGTTACTCGTGGGCTCAGCCCCAGCATTTT. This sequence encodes CASSYSWAQPQHF.

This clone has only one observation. Here the CDR3 DNA reads TGCGCCAGTCAGCTAGGTGAGACCCAGTACTTC. Translating gives CASQLGETQYF. This chain uses TRBV5-1 with TRBJ2-5, with D unclear. V was pared by 8 bases and J by 5 bases, with 10 bases between. CDR1 SGHRS and CDR2 YFSETQ come from the germline V gene. This CDR3 region has 11 residues.

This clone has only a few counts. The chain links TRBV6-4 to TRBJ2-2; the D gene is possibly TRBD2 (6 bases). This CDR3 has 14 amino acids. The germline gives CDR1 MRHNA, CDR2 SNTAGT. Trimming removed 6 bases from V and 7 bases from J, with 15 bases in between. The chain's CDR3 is CASRPSFGGGELFF. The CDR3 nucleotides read TGTGCCAGCAGGCCCTCATTCGGGGGCGGGGAGCTGTTTTTT.

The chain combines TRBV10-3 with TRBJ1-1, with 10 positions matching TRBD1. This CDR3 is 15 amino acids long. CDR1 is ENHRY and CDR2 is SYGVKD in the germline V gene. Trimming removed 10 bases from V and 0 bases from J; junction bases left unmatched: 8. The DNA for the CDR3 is TGTGCCACCTCCGGGACAGGGGTTATGAACACTGAAGCTTTCTTT. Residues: CATSGTGVMNTEAFF.

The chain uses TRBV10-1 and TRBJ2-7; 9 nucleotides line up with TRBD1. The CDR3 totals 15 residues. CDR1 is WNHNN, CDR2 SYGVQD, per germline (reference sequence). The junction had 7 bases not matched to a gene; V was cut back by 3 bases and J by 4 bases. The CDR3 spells CASSEQGADFYEQYF. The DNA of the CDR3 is TGCGCCAGCAGTGAACAGGGGGCAGATTTTTACGAGCAGTACTTC.

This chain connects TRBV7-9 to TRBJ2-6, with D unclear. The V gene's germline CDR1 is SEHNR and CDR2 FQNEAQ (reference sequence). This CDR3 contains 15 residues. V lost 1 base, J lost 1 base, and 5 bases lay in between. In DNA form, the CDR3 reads TGTGCCAGCAGCTTAGAGCATTCTGGGGCCAACGTCCTGACTTTC. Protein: CASSLEHSGANVLTF.

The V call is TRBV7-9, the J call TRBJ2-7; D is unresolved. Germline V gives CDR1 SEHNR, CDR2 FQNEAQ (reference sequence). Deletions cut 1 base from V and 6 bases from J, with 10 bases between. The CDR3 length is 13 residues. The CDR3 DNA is TGTGCCAGCAGCTTAGAGGTCACAGTCGAGCAGTACTTC. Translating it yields CASSLEVTVEQYF. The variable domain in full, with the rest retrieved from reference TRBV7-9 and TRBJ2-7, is DTGVSQNPRHKITKRGQNVTFRCDPISEHNRLYWYRQTLGQGPEFLTYFQNEAQLEKSRLLSDRFSAERPKGSFSTLEIQRTEQGDSAMYLCASSLEVTVEQYFGPGTRLTVT.

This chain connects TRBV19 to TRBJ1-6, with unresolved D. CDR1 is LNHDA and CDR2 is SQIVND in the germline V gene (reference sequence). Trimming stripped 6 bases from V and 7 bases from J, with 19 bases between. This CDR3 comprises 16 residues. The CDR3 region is CASRPPGRVRNSPLHF. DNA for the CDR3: TGTGCCAGTAGACCCCCTGGGAGGGTCCGAAATTCACCCCTCCACTTT.

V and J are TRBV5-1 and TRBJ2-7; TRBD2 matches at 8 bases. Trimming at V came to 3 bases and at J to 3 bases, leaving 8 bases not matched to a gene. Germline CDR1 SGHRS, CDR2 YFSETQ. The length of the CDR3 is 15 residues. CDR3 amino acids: CASSWGLGRNYEQYF. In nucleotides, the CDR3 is TGCGCCAGCAGCTGGGGACTAGGGAGAAACTACGAGCAGTACTTC.

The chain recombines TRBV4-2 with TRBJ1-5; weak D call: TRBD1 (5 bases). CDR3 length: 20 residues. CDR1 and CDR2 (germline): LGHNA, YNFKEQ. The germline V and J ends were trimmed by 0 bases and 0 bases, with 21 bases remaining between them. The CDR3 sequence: CASSQDFGATTRYSNQPQHF. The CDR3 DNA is TGTGCCAGCAGCCAAGACTTTGGGGCCACGACAAGATATAGCAATCAGCCCCAGCATTTT.

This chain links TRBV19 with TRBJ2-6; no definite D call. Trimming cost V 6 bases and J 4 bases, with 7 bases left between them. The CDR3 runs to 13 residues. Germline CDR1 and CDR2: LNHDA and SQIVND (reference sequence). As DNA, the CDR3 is TGTGCCAGTAGCCCCCAGGGGGCCAACGTCCTGACTTTC. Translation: CASSPQGANVLTF. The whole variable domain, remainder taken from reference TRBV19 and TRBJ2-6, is DGGITQSPKYLFRKEGQNVTLSCEQNLNHDAMYWYRQDPGQGLRLIYYSQIVNDFQKGDIAEGYSVSREKKESFPLTVTSAQKNPTAFYLCASSPQGANVLTFGAGSRLTVL.

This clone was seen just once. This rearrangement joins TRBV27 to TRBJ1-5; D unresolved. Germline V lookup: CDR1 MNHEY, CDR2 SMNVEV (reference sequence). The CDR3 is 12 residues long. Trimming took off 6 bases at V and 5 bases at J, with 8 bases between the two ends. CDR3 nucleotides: TGTGCCAGCAGCTCCTCCGATCAGCCCCAGCATTTT. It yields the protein CASSSSDQPQHF.

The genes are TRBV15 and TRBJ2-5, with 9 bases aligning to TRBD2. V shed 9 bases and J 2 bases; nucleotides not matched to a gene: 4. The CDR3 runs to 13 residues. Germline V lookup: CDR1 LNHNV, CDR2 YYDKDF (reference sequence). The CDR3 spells CATRRGGQETQYF. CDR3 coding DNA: TGTGCCACGAGGCGGGGGGGACAAGAGACCCAGTACTTC.

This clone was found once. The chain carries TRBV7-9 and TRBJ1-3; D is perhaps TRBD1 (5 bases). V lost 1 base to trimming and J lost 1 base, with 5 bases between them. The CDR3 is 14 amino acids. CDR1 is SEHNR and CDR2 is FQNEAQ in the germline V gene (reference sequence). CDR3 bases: TGTGCCAGCAGCTTAGGACAGTCTGGAAACACCATATATTTT. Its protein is CASSLGQSGNTIYF.

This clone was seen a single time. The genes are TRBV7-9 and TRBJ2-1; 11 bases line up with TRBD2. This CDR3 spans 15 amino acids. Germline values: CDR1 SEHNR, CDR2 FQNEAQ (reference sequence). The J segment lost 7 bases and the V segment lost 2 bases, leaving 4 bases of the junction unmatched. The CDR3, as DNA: TGTGCCAGCAGCTTAAGGGCTAGCGGGGGGAATGAGCAGTTCTTC. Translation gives CASSLRASGGNEQFF.

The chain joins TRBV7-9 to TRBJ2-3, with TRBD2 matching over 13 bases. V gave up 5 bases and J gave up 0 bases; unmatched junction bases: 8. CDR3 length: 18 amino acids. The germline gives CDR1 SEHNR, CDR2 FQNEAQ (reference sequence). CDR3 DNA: TGTGCCAGCAGCCGAGGGACTAGCGGGGACTCTAGCACAGATACGCAGTATTTT. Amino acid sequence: CASSRGTSGDSSTDTQYF.

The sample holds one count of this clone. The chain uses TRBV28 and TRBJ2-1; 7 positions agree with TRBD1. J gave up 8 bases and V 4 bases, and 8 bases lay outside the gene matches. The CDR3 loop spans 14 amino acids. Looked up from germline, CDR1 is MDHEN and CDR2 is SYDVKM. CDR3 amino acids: CASSSRGLKDEQFF. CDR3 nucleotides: TGTGCCAGCAGTTCTAGGGGGCTAAAAGATGAGCAGTTCTTC.

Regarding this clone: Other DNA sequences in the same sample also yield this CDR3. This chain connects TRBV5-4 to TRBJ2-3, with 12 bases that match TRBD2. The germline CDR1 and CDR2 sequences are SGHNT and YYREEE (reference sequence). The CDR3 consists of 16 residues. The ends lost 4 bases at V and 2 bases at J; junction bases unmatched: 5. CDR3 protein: CASSRGLAGSTDTQYF. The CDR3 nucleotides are TGTGCCAGCAGCCGCGGACTAGCGGGATCCACAGATACGCAGTATTTT.

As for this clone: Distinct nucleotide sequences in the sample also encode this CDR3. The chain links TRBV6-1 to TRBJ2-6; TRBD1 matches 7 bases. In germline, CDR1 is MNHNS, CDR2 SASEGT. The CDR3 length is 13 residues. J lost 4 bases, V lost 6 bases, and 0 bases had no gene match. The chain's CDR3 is CASRQGGANVLTF. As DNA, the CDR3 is TGTGCCAGCAGACAGGGGGGGGCCAACGTCCTGACTTTC.

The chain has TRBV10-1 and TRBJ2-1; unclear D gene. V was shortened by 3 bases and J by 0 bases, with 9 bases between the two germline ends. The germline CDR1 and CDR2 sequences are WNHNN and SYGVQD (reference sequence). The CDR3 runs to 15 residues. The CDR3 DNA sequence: TGCGCCAGCAGTGACCGGTCAAGCTCCTACAATGAGCAGTTCTTC. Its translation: CASSDRSSSYNEQFF.

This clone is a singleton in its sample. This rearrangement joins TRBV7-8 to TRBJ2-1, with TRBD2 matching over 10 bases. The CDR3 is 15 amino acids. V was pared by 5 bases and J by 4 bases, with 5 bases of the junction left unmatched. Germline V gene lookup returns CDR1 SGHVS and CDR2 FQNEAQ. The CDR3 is CASSQSGGAYNEQFF. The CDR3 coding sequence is TGTGCCAGCAGCCAGAGCGGGGGGGCTTACAATGAGCAGTTCTTC.

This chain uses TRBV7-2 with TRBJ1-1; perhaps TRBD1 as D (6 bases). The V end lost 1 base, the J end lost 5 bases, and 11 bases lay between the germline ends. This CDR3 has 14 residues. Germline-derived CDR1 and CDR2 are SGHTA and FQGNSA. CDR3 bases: TGTGCCAGCAGCTTAGGGCGTACAGGGACTGAAGCTTTCTTT. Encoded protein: CASSLGRTGTEAFF.

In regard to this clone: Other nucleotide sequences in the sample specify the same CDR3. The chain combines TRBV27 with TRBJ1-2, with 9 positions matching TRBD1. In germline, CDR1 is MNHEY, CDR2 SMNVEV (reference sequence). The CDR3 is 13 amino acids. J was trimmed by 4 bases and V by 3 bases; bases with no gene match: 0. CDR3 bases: TGTGCCAGCAGTTTGGACAGGGGCTATGGCTACACCTTC. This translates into CASSLDRGYGYTF.